These T cell receptor beta chains were read from a single sample in a study of blood T cells in healthy people across ages. One entry per CDR3 protein, called by TCRdb with MiXCR from the 5' RACE reads. Of around 800,000 distinct CDR3 sequences listed, around a quarter were seen once; the top ten hold about 3%. This sample also appeared in a second study, on T cells of mothers and their children.

The sample taken for sequencing was blood. All receptors derive from a boy younger than 18 in good health. CDR3s include the opening cysteine and the closing phenylalanine or tryptophan. A D gene is named only where the DNA matches it firmly. A clone size is listed for some rows: how often the clone was seen (once, few, many), or a class if it is expanded.

v_call	j_call	clone_size	d_call	cdr3_nt	cdr3_aa
TRBV5-6	TRBJ2-3	few	.	TGTGCCAGCAGCGAGACTTCCGACGGCCTAGGGTATTTT	CASSETSDGLGYF
TRBV24-1	TRBJ1-2	few	.	TGTGCCACCAGTGATTTGCAAGTCACCCGGGGAGGGAACGGCTACACCTTC	CATSDLQVTRGGNGYTF
TRBV30	TRBJ2-5	.	.	TGTGCCTGGAGACAGGTCAAAGAGACCCAGTACTTC	CAWRQVKETQYF
TRBV7-6	TRBJ1-4	few	TRBD1	TGTGCCAGCAGCCCTCAAGGGGGCCGTGGGGAAAAACTGTTTTTT	CASSPQGGRGEKLFF
TRBV4-1	TRBJ1-3	.	.	TGCGCCAGCAGCCAAGTAGGAGCAGGGCAGCACACCATATATTTT	CASSQVGAGQHTIYF
TRBV9	TRBJ2-7	few	.	TGTGCCAGCAGCTTTTCCGGGACTCCGATTAACGAGCAGTACTTC	CASSFSGTPINEQYF
TRBV5-1	TRBJ2-5	.	.	TGCGCCAGCAGCGGGGACCCCAGCCGGGAGACCCAGTACTTC	CASSGDPSRETQYF
TRBV13	TRBJ2-2	few	.	TGTGCCAGCAGCTTCCCACAGGGAAGGGGGGAGCTGTTTTTT	CASSFPQGRGELFF
TRBV9	TRBJ1-6	.	TRBD1	TGTGCCAGCAGCCTCGGGACAGGGGATTCACCCCTCCACTTT	CASSLGTGDSPLHF
TRBV20-1	TRBJ2-5	.	.	TGCAGTGCTAGAAAGGGGGGGGGGGCCGAGACCCAGTACTTC	CSARKGGGAETQYF
TRBV9	TRBJ2-1	.	.	TGTGCCAGCAGCCTAAGGGTAGAAGGTTACAATGAGCAGTTCTTC	CASSLRVEGYNEQFF
TRBV6-6	TRBJ2-7	.	TRBD1	TGTGCCAGCAGTAGTCCTCCGGGACAGCCCTACGAGCAGTACTTC	CASSSPPGQPYEQYF
TRBV18	TRBJ2-7	few	TRBD1	TGTGCCAGCTCACTGGGGACAGGGGATAACGAGCAGTACTTC	CASSLGTGDNEQYF
TRBV7-3	TRBJ2-3	few	.	TGTGCCAGCAGCGCCCGGGGCGGGGGCGGCACAGATACGCAGTATTTT	CASSARGGGGTDTQYF
TRBV14	TRBJ2-7	.	.	TGTGCCAGCAGCCAAGACGGGACCCGGAGAGAGCAGTACTTC	CASSQDGTRREQYF
TRBV29-1	TRBJ2-7	many	.	TGCAGCGTTGACAGGGGCTACGAGCAGTACTTC	CSVDRGYEQYF
TRBV12-3/TRBV12-4	TRBJ2-1	.	TRBD2	TGTGCCAGCAGCCCCCTAGCGGGGGTCCCCAATGAGCAGTTCTTC	CASSPLAGVPNEQFF
TRBV29-1	TRBJ2-2	.	TRBD1	TGCAGCGTTCCCCTGACAGGGACCCACACCGGGGAGCTGTTTTTT	CSVPLTGTHTGELFF
TRBV10-3	TRBJ1-2	.	TRBD1	TGTGACATCAGTGGTGAACAGGGGGCACGGGACTCCTTC	CDISGEQGARDSF
TRBV4-1	TRBJ1-6	.	TRBD1	TGCGCCAGCAGCCACGTTACCCAGGGGGGTAATGAGGCCCTCCACTTT	CASSHVTQGGNEALHF
TRBV20-1	TRBJ2-7	.	TRBD2	TGCAGTGCTAGCCCCGGGACTAGTAGGTACGAGCAGTACTTC	CSASPGTSRYEQYF
TRBV14	TRBJ2-7	few	.	TGTGCCAGCAGCCCTGAGTTGGGACACTTCTACGAGCAGTACTTC	CASSPELGHFYEQYF
TRBV29-1	TRBJ1-2	.	TRBD1	TGCAGCGTTGAAAGGCGGACAGGGATCTATGGCTACACCTTC	CSVERRTGIYGYTF
TRBV12-3/TRBV12-4	TRBJ2-7	few	TRBD2	TGTGCCAGCAGTTTAAGTACTAGCGGGGGGTACGAGCAGTACTTC	CASSLSTSGGYEQYF
TRBV7-3	TRBJ1-6	once	.	TGTGCCAGCAGCTTAGGTACCGGAGCGGGTTCACCCCTCCACTTT	CASSLGTGAGSPLHF
TRBV10-3	TRBJ1-1	once	TRBD1	TGTGCCATCAGTGGGGGATTGACAGGGAAAAACACTGAAGCTTTCTTT	CAISGGLTGKNTEAFF
TRBV12-3/TRBV12-4	TRBJ1-5	.	.	TGTGCCAGCCGACAGCTCCCTAATCAGCCCCAGCATTTT	CASRQLPNQPQHF
TRBV7-3	TRBJ1-6	once	.	TGTGCCAGCAGCACGAACAGGGATTCACCCCTCCACTTT	CASSTNRDSPLHF
TRBV3-1	TRBJ1-2	.	TRBD1	TGTGCCAGCAGCCCTCGGGACAGGGGGCCCGACTATGGCTACACCTTC	CASSPRDRGPDYGYTF